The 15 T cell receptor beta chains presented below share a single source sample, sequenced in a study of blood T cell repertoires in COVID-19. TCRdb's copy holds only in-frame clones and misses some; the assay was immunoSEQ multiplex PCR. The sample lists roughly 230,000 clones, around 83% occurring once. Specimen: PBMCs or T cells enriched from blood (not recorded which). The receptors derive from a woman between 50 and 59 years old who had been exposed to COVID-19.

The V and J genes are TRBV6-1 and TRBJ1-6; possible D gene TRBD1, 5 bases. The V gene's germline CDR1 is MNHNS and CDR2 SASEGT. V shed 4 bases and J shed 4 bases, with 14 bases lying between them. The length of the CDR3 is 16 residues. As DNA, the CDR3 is TGTGCCAGCAGTGGCGGGGGGGGGTTTTATAATTCACCCCTCCACTTT. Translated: CASSGGGGFYNSPLHF.

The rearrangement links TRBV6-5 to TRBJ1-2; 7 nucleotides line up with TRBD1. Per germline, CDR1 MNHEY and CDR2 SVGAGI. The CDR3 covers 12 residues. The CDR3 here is CATGRSNYGYTF. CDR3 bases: TGTGCGACAGGGCGGTCTAACTATGGCTACACCTTC.

CDR3 in amino acids: CASSISPGNEQFF. CDR3 DNA: TGTGCCAGTAGTATATCACCAGGCAATGAGCAGTTCTTC. The J gene is TRBJ2-1, the V gene TRBV19; D gene uncertain. This CDR3 spans 13 amino acids. V lost 2 bases and J lost 6, with 8 bases in between. From germline, CDR1 is LNHDA and CDR2 SQIVND (reference sequence).

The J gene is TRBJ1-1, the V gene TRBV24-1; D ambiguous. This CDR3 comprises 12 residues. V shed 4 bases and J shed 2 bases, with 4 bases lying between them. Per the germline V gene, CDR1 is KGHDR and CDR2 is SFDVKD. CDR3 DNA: TGTGCCACCAGTGACAGTAACACTGAAGCTTTCTTT. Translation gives CATSDSNTEAFF.

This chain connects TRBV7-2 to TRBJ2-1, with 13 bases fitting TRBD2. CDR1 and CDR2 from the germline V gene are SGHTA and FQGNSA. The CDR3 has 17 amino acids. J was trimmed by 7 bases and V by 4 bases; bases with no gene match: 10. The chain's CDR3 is CASSSGLAGAIGNEQFF. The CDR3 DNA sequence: TGTGCCAGCAGCTCAGGACTAGCGGGGGCGATAGGGAATGAGCAGTTCTTC. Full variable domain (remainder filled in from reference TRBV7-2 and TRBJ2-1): GAGVSQSPSNKVTEKGKDVELRCDPISGHTALYWYRQSLGQGLEFLIYFQGNSAPDKSGLPSDRFSAERTGGSVSTLTIQRTQQEDSAVYLCASSSGLAGAIGNEQFFGPGTRLTVL.

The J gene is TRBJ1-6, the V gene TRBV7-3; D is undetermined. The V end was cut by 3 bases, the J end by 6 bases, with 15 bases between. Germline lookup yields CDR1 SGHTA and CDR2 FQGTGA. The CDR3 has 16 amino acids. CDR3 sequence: CASSFMGKGGNSPLHF. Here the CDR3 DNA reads TGTGCCAGCAGCTTCATGGGGAAAGGAGGTAATTCACCCCTCCACTTT.

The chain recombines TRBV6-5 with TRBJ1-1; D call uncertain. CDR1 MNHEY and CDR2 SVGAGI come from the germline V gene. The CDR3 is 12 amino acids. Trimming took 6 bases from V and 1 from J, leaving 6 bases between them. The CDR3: CASRGGNTEAFF. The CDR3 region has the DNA TGTGCCAGCAGAGGCGGGAACACTGAAGCTTTCTTT.

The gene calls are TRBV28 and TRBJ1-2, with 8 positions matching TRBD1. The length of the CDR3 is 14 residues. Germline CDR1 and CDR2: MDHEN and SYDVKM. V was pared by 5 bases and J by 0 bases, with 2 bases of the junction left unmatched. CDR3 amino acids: CASSTGGTNYGYTF. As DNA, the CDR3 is TGTGCCAGCAGTACAGGGGGAACTAACTATGGCTACACCTTC.

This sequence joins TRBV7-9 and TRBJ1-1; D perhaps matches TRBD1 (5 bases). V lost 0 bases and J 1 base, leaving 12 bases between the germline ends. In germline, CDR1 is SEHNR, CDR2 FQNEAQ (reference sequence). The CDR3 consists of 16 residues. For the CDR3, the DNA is TGTGCCAGCAGCTTAGCGCGAAGGGGTTGGAACACTGAAGCTTTCTTT. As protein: CASSLARRGWNTEAFF.

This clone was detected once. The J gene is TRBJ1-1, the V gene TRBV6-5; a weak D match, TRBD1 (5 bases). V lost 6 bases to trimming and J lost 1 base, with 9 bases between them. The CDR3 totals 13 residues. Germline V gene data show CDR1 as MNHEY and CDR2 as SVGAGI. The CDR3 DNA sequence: TGTGCCAGCAGCGCGGGACGGAACACTGAAGCTTTCTTT. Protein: CASSAGRNTEAFF.

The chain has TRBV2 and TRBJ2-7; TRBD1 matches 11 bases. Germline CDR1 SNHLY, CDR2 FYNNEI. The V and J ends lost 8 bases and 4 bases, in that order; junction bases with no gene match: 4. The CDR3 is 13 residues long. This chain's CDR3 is CASGGTGGYEQYF. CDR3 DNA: TGTGCCAGCGGCGGGACAGGGGGATACGAGCAGTACTTC.

CDR3 nucleotides: TGTGCCAGCAGTTTATTAGCGGGTGAAGCTTTCTTT. This gives the protein CASSLLAGEAFF. This chain links TRBV9 with TRBJ1-1; D remains ambiguous. Trimming took 5 bases from V and 7 from J, leaving 12 bases between them. The CDR3 spans 12 residues. CDR1 and CDR2 from the germline V gene are SGDLS and YYNGEE.

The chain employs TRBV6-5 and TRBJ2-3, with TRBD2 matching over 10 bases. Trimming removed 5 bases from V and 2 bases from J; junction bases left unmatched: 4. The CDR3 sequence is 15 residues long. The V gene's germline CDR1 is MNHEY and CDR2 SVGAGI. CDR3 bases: TGTGCCAGCAGTAGGACTAGCGGATACACAGATACGCAGTATTTT. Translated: CASSRTSGYTDTQYF.

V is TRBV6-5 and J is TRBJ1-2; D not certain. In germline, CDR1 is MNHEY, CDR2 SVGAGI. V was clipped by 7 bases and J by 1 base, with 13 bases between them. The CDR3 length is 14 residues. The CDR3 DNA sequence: TGTGCCAGCACTCAGCGGGGTGGTAACTATGGCTACACCTTC. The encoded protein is CASTQRGGNYGYTF.

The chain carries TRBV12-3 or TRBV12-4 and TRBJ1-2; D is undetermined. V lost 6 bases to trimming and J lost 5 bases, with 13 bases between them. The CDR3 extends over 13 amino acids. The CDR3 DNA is TGTGCCAGCAGCTTCCCGGGCGGGTATGGCTACACCTTC. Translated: CASSFPGGYGYTF.